The rows below give T cell receptor beta chains drawn from one sample of a study of T cell repertoires in cytomegalovirus infection. Each CDR3 protein gets one entry after TCRdb re-called the reads with MiXCR. The data contain some 920,000 distinct CDR3 sequences, less than 40% of them singletons. These TCRs are of unknown antigen specificity. The material sequenced was cultured CD8+ T cells from PBMCs, taken from culture after CMV antigen stimulation. These receptors originate from a human donor in good health (CMV status not recorded). Some clones in this sample may be carry-over from other donors' samples. Both conserved end residues are part of each CDR3. D genes are given only for firm matches. Clone size, where shown, is once, few, many, or a class for clones that have expanded.

d_call,v_call,clone_size,cdr3_length,j_call,cdr3_nt,cdr3_aa
.,TRBV4-1,.,15,TRBJ2-2,TGCGCCAGCAGCCAACGGGTTTCGGTACCCGGGGAGCTGTTTTTT,CASSQRVSVPGELFF
.,TRBV5-1,few,15,TRBJ1-6,TGCGCCAGCAGCTTGAAGGGCTCCTATAATTCACCCCTCCACTTT,CASSLKGSYNSPLHF
.,TRBV6-6,.,17,TRBJ2-1,TGTGCCAGCAGTGAGGATAATCTGGGGTCCCCCTACAATGAGCAGTTCTTC,CASSEDNLGSPYNEQFF
.,TRBV3-1,.,13,TRBJ1-1,TGTGCCAGCGGAAAACAGGGTGCCACTGAAGCTTTCTTT,CASGKQGATEAFF
.,TRBV6-5,many,14,TRBJ1-1,TGTGCCAGCAGTTACTCGCAAGTTAACACTGAAGCTTTCTTT,CASSYSQVNTEAFF
TRBD1,TRBV19,.,17,TRBJ2-1,TGTGCCAGTAAGAAGGGGGCGGAATGGGCCGGAAACAATGAGCAGTTCTTC,CASKKGAEWAGNNEQFF
.,TRBV6-2/TRBV6-3,.,17,TRBJ1-2,TGTGCCAGCAGTTACGACGAGGTTCGGACCACTAACTATGGCTACACCTTC,CASSYDEVRTTNYGYTF
.,TRBV7-6,many,15,TRBJ2-1,TGTGCTAGCACCCCCCGGGGGATATGCTACAATGAGCAGTTCTTC,CASTPRGICYNEQFF
.,TRBV29-1,.,14,TRBJ2-1,TGCAGCGCAAGACCTATTAGCTCCTACAATGAGCAGTTCTTC,CSARPISSYNEQFF
.,TRBV7-2,many,14,TRBJ2-7,TGTGCCAGCAGAACAGCTGATTTCTCCTACGAGCAGTACTTC,CASRTADFSYEQYF
.,TRBV7-9,.,16,TRBJ2-2,TGTGCCAGCAGCTCAAGCACGGGACTCCTTACCGGGGAGCTGTTTTTT,CASSSSTGLLTGELFF
.,TRBV6-1,few,14,TRBJ2-3,TGTGCCAGCAGACCTGGGACGCGGTCGGATACGCAGTATTTT,CASRPGTRSDTQYF
.,TRBV5-8,few,15,TRBJ2-3,TGTGCCAGCAGCTTTAACAGGGTTCTTACAGATACGCAGTATTTT,CASSFNRVLTDTQYF
.,TRBV12-3/TRBV12-4,many,13,TRBJ1-2,TGTGCCAGCAGTTTATTAGCTAACTATGGCTACACCTTC,CASSLLANYGYTF
TRBD2,TRBV7-8,many,16,TRBJ2-1,TGTGCCAGCAGTTTTCTCAAGCGGGGGGGTTACAATGAGCAGTTCTTC,CASSFLKRGGYNEQFF
.,TRBV27,.,12,TRBJ1-1,TGTGCCAGCAATACAGGACAGAATGAAGCTTTCTTT,CASNTGQNEAFF
TRBD2,TRBV12-3/TRBV12-4,.,16,TRBJ2-3,TGTGCCAGCAGCGCCTTTGGGCGGGGGGGTGGAGATACGCAGTATTTT,CASSAFGRGGGDTQYF
TRBD1,TRBV7-9,.,16,TRBJ1-1,TGTGCCAGCAGCTTAGCGACAGGGTTGGAGGCCGCTCGAGCTTTCTTT,CASSLATGLEAARAFF
.,TRBV6-8,once,14,TRBJ2-3,TGTGCCATCATTAGCCCCGCCGGCCCAGATACGCAGTATTTT,CAIISPAGPDTQYF
.,TRBV7-6,.,16,TRBJ2-3,TGTGTCAGCAGTCATCCCACAGGGGAGGCCACAGATACGCAGTATTTT,CVSSHPTGEATDTQYF
.,TRBV7-8,.,16,TRBJ2-7,TGTGCCAGCAGCCTTCCGGGGTTCCAGGCCGTGGACGAGCAGTACTTC,CASSLPGFQAVDEQYF
TRBD2,TRBV6-5,.,16,TRBJ2-3,TGTGCCAGCAGTTACCCCGCGGGGGGAAGCACAGATACGCAGTATTTT,CASSYPAGGSTDTQYF
.,TRBV19,once,14,TRBJ2-1,TGTGCCAGTAGTGGGCCCTCCTCACTAGGGGAGCAGTTCTTC,CASSGPSSLGEQFF
TRBD1,TRBV7-2,few,15,TRBJ1-1,TGTGCCAGCAGCTCTCGGACAGGGTTGAACACTGAAGCTTTCTTT,CASSSRTGLNTEAFF
TRBD2,TRBV7-3,many,17,TRBJ2-2,TGTGCCAGCAGCTCTCACGGGGGACTAGCGGACACCGGGGAGCTGTTTTTT,CASSSHGGLADTGELFF
.,TRBV7-6,many,15,TRBJ1-2,TGTGCCAGCAGCTTAGAGGCAGGAGATGACTATGGCTACACCTTC,CASSLEAGDDYGYTF
TRBD1,TRBV20-1,.,16,TRBJ2-2,TGCAGTGCTAGGCCCAGGGCAGGGGGTGAAACCGGGGAGCTGTTTTTT,CSARPRAGGETGELFF
TRBD1,TRBV7-9,.,15,TRBJ2-1,TGTGCCAGCAGCCAGGGGGTTACGAGAGGGAATGAGCAGTTCTTC,CASSQGVTRGNEQFF
TRBD1,TRBV19,few,14,TRBJ1-1,TGTGCCAGTAGTATTGGACAGGGCAGCACTGAAGCTTTCTTT,CASSIGQGSTEAFF
.,TRBV10-3,.,12,TRBJ1-1,TGTGCCATCAGTGCTATATCTATTGATGCTTTCTTT,CAISAISIDAFF
.,TRBV7-9,few,16,TRBJ1-2,TGTGCCAGCAGCTTAGCCCCCCGGGGGAGGGACTATGGCTACACCTTC,CASSLAPRGRDYGYTF
TRBD1,TRBV10-3,.,17,TRBJ1-2,TGTGCCACCATCAAGTACCGGGACAGGGAGCGATCCTATGGCTACACCTTC,CATIKYRDRERSYGYTF
TRBD1,TRBV4-2,.,17,TRBJ2-2,TGTGCCAGCAGCCAGCGGACAGGGGGCGCCTACACCGGGGAGCTGTTTTTT,CASSQRTGGAYTGELFF
.,TRBV6-8,.,18,TRBJ1-1,TGTGCCAGCAGACCGTTTGGCGGGAGGAGGCCCATTAACACTGAAGCTTTCTTT,CASRPFGGRRPINTEAFF
.,TRBV27,.,16,TRBJ1-5,TGTGCCAGCAGTTTAGACGCGGACCTTAGCAATCAGCCCCAGCATTTT,CASSLDADLSNQPQHF
TRBD1,TRBV7-9,many,16,TRBJ1-5,TGTGCCAGCAGCTCCACCGGGACAGGGGGCAATCAGCCCCAGCATTTT,CASSSTGTGGNQPQHF
TRBD1,TRBV7-6,many,18,TRBJ1-1,TGTGCCAGCAGCTCCGTCCCGGGACAGGGCCCGGTGTACACTGAAGCTTTCTTT,CASSSVPGQGPVYTEAFF
.,TRBV6-5,.,14,TRBJ1-2,TGTGCCAGCAGTTTACGCCCCCGAAACTATGGCTACACCTTC,CASSLRPRNYGYTF
.,TRBV6-2/TRBV6-3,.,13,TRBJ1-2,TGTGCCAGCAGTTACTCGGACGGGTATGGCTACACCTTC,CASSYSDGYGYTF